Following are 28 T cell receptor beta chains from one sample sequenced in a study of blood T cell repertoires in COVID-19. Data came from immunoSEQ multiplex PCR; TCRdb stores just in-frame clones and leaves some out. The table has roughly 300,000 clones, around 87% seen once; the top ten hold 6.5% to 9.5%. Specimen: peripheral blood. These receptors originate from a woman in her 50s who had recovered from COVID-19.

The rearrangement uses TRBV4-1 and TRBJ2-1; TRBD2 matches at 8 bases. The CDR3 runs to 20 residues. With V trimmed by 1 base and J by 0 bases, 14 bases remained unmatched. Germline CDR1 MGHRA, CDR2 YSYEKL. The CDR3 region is CASSQGPAPTSGSSYNEQFF. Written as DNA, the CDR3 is TGCGCCAGCAGCCAAGGCCCCGCACCTACTAGCGGTAGCTCCTACAATGAGCAGTTCTTC.

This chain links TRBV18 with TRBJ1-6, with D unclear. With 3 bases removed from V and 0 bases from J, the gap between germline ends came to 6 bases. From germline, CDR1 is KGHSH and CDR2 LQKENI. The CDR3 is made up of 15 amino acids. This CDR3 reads CASSPGDSYNSPLHF. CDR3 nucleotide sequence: TGTGCCAGCTCACCCGGAGACTCCTATAATTCACCCCTCCACTTT.

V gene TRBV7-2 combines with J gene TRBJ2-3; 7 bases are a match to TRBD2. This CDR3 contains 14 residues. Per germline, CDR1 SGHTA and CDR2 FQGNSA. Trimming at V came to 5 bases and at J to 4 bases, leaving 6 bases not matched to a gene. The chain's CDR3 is CASSRGGRADTQYF. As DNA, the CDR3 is TGTGCCAGCAGCAGGGGCGGGAGAGCAGATACGCAGTATTTT.

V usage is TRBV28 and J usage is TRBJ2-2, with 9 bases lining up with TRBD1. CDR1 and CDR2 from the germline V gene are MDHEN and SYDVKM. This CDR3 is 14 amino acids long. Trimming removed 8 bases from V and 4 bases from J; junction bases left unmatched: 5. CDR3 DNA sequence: TGTGCCAGCGGAACAGGGGGCGGCACCGGGGAGCTGTTTTTT. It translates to CASGTGGGTGELFF.

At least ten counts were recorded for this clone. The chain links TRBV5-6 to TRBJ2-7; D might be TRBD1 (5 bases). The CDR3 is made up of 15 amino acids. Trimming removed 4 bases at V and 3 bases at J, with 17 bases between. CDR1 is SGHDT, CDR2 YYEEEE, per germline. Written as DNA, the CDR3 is TGTGCCAGCAGCAAGCCGACCAGACAGAGCTACGAGCAGTACTTC. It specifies CASSKPTRQSYEQYF.

CDR3 coding DNA: TGTGCCACCAGTCCGGGATTAAACGACGAGCAGTACTTC. Translating gives CATSPGLNDEQYF. V gene TRBV15 combines with J gene TRBJ2-7, with a possible D match to TRBD2 (5 bases). The V end was cut by 6 bases, the J end by 5 bases, with 14 bases between. The CDR3 is made up of 13 amino acids. Germline V gene data show CDR1 as LNHNV and CDR2 as YYDKDF (reference sequence). Using reference TRBV15 and TRBJ2-7 for the parts outside the CDR3, the full variable domain is DAMVIQNPRYQVTQFGKPVTLSCSQTLNHNVMYWYQQKSSQAPKLLFHYYDKDFNNEADTPDNFQSRRPNTSFCFLDIRSPGLGDTAMYLCATSPGLNDEQYFGPGTRLTVT.

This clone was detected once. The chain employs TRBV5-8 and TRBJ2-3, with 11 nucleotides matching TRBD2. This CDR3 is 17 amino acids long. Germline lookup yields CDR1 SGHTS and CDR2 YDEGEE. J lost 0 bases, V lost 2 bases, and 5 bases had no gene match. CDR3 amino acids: CASSFPLAGGSTDTQYF. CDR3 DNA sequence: TGTGCCAGCAGCTTCCCTCTAGCGGGAGGAAGCACAGATACGCAGTATTTT.

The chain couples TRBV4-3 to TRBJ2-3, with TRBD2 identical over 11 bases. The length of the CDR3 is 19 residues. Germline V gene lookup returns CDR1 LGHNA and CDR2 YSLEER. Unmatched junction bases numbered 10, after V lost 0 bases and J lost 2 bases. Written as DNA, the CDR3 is TGCGCCAGCAGCCAAGATTTGACTAGCGGGGCTCGATACACAGATACGCAGTATTTT. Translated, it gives CASSQDLTSGARYTDTQYF.

The CDR3 DNA follows: TGTGCCAGCAGTTCCGCGGGACTCACCGGGGAGCTGTTTTTT. Amino acids: CASSSAGLTGELFF. V is TRBV27 and J is TRBJ2-2, with a possible D match to TRBD2 (6 bases). Trimming shortened V by 4 bases and J by 4 bases, and 10 bases separated the two germline ends. The CDR3 is made up of 14 amino acids. Germline CDR1 reads MNHEY; CDR2 reads SMNVEV (reference sequence).

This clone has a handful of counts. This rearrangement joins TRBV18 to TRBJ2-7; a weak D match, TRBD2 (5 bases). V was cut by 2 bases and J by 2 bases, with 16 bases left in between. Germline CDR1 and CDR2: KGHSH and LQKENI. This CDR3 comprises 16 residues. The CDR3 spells CASSPDSASSPYEQYF. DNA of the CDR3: TGTGCCAGCTCACCAGACTCGGCTAGCTCCCCCTACGAGCAGTACTTC. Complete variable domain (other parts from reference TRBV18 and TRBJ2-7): NAGVMQNPRHLVRRRGQEARLRCSPMKGHSHVYWYRQLPEEGLKFMVYLQKENIIDESGMPKERFSAEFPKEGPSILRIQQVVRGDSAAYFCASSPDSASSPYEQYFGPGTRLTVT.

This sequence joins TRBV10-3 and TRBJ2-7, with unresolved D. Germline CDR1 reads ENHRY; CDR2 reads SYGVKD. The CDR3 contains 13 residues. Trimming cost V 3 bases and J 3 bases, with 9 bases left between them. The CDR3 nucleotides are TGTGCCATCAGTGAAGGTACTAACTACGAGCAGTACTTC. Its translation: CAISEGTNYEQYF.

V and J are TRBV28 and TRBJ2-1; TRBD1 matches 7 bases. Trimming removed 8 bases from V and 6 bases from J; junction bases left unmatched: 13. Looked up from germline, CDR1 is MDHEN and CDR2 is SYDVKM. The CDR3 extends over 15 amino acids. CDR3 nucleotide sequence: TGTGCCAGCCACGTTGACAGGGCCACCCTCAATGAGCAGTTCTTC. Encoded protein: CASHVDRATLNEQFF.

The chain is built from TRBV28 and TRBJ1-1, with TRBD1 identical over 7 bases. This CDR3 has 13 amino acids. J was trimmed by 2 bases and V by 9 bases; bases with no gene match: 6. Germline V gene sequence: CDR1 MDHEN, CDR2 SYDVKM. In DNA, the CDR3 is TGTGCCAGTCGGACAGGCGAAAACACTGAAGCTTTCTTT. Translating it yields CASRTGENTEAFF.

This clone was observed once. CDR3 DNA: TGTGCCAGCAGCCCTCCGGGACAGCAAGAGACCCAGTACTTC. Protein: CASSPPGQQETQYF. The V and J genes are TRBV7-6 and TRBJ2-5, with TRBD1 matching over 7 bases. This CDR3 contains 14 residues. Trimming removed 5 bases from V and 2 bases from J; junction bases left unmatched: 5. Germline loops: CDR1 SGHVS, CDR2 FNYEAQ.

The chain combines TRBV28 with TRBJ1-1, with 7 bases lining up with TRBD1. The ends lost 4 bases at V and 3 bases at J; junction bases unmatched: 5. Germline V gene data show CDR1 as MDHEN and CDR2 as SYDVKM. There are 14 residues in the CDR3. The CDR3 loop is CASSSTGRDTEAFF. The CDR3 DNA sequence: TGTGCCAGCAGTTCGACAGGGCGAGACACTGAAGCTTTCTTT.

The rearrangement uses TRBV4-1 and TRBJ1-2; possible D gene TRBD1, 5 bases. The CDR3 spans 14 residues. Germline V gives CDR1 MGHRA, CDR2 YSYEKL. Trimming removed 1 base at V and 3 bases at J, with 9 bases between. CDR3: CASSQVRGDYGYTF. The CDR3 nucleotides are TGCGCCAGCAGCCAAGTCCGGGGGGACTATGGCTACACCTTC.

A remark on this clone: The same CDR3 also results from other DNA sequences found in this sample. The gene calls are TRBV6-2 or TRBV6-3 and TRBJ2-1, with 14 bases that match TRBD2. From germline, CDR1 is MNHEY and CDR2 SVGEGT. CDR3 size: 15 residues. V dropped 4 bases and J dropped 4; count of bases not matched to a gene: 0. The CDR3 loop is CASSWTSGGYNEQFF. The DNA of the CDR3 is TGTGCCAGCAGTTGGACTAGCGGGGGGTACAATGAGCAGTTCTTC.

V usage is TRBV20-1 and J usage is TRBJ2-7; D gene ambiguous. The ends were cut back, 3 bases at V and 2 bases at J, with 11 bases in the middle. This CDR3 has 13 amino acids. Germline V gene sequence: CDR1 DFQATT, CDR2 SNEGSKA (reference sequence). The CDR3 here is CSASTVLAYEQYF. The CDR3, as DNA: TGCAGTGCTAGTACGGTTTTGGCCTACGAGCAGTACTTC.

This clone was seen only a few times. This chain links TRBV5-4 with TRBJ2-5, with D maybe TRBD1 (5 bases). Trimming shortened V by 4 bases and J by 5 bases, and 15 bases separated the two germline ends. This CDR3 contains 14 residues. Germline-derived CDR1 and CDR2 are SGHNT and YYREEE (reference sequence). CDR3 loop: CASSPRRDGETQYF. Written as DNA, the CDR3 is TGTGCCAGCAGCCCCCGCAGGGATGGGGAGACCCAGTACTTC.

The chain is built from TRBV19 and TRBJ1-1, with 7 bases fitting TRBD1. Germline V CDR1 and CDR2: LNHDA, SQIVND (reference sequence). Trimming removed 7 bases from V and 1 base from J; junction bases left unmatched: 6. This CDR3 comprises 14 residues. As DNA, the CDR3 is TGTGCCAGTAAACGACAGGGCCAGAACACTGAAGCTTTCTTT. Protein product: CASKRQGQNTEAFF.

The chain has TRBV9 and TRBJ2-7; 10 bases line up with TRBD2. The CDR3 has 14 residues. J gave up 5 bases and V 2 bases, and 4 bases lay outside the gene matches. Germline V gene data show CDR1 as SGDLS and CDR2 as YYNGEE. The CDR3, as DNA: TGTGCCAGCAGCGTGGACCTAGCGGGAGACGAGCAGTACTTC. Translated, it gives CASSVDLAGDEQYF.

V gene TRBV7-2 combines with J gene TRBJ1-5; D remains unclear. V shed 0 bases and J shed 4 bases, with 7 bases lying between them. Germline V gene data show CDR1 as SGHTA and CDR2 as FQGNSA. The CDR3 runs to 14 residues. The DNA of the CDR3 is TGTGCCAGCAGCTTAGCGCTAGGAAATCAGCCCCAGCATTTT. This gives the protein CASSLALGNQPQHF.

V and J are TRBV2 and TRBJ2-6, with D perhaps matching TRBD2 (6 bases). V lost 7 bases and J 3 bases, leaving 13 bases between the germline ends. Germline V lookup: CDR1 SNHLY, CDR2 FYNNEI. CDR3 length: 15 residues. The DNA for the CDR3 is TGTGCCAGCATACCGGGGAGGAGTGGGGCCAACGTCCTGACTTTC. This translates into CASIPGRSGANVLTF.

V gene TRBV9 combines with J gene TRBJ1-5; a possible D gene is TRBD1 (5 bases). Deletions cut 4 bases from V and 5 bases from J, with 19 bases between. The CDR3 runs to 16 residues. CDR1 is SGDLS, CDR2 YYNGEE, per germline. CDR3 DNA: TGTGCCAGCAGCCTTACAGCCAGGGCGGAAGATCAGCCCCAGCATTTT. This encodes CASSLTARAEDQPQHF. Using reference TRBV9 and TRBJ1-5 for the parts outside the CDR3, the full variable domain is DSGVTQTPKHLITATGQRVTLRCSPRSGDLSVYWYQQSLDQGLQFLIQYYNGEERAKGNILERFSAQQFPDLHSELNLSSLELGDSALYFCASSLTARAEDQPQHFGDGTRLSIL.

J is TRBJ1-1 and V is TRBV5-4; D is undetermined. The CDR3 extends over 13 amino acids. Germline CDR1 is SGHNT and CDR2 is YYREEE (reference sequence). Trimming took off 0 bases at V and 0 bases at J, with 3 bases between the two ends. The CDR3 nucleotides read TGTGCCAGCAGCTTGGCGTTGAACACTGAAGCTTTCTTT. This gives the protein CASSLALNTEAFF.

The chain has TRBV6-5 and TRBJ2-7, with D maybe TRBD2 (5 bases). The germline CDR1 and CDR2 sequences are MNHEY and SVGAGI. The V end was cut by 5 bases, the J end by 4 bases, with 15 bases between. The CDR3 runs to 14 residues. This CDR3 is CASSLDWISYEQYF. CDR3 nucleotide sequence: TGTGCCAGCAGTCTGGACTGGATATCTTACGAGCAGTACTTC.

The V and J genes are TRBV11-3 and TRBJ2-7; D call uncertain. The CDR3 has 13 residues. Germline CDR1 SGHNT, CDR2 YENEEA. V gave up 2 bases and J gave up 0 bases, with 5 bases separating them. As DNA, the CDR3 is TGTGCCAGCAGCTTATCTAGCTCCTACGAGCAGTACTTC. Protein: CASSLSSSYEQYF.

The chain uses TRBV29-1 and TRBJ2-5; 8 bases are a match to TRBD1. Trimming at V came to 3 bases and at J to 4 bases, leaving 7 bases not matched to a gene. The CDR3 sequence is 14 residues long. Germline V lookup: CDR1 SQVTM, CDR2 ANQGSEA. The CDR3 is CSVEQGARGETQYF. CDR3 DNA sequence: TGCAGCGTTGAGCAGGGGGCGCGGGGAGAGACCCAGTACTTC.